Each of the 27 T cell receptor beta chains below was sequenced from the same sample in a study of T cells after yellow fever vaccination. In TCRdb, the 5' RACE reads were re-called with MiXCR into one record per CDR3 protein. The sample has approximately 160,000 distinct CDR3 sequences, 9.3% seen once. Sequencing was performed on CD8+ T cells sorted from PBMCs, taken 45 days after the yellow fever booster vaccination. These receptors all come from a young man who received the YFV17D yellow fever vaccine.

CDR3 in amino acids: CASSQEWLQPRFSTQYF. The CDR3 bases are TGTGCCAGCAGCCAAGAATGGCTTCAGCCCCGGTTTAGCACGCAGTATTTT. V usage is TRBV4-2 and J usage is TRBJ2-3, with D uncertain. The CDR3 sequence is 17 residues long. The germline V gene has CDR1 LGHNA and CDR2 YNFKEQ. V gave up 0 bases and J gave up 9 bases, with 22 bases separating them.

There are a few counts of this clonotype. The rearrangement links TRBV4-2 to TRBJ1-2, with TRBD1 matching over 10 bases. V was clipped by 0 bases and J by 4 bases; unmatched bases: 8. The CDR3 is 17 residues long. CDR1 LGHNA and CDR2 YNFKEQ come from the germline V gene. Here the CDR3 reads CASSQDAPGQGFYGYTF. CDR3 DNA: TGTGCCAGCAGCCAAGATGCTCCGGGACAGGGGTTCTATGGCTACACCTTC.

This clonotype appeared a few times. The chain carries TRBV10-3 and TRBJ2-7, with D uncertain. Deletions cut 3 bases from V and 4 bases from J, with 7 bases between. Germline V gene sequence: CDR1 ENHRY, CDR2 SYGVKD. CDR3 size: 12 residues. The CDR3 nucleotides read TGTGCCATCAGTGATCACCGGTACGAGCAGTACTTC. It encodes CAISDHRYEQYF.

CDR3 DNA sequence: TGCAGCGCCAGACAGGCCACCTACAATGAGCAGTTCTTC. It codes for CSARQATYNEQFF. The chain employs TRBV20-1 and TRBJ2-1; possibly TRBD1 for D (6 bases). Germline lookup yields CDR1 DFQATT and CDR2 SNEGSKA (reference sequence). The CDR3 extends over 13 amino acids.

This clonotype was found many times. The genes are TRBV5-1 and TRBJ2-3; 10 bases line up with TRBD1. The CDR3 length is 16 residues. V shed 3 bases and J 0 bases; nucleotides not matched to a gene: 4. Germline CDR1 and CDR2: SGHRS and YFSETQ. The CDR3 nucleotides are TGCGCCAGCAGCTGGGGACAGGGGACTAGCACAGATACGCAGTATTTT. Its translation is CASSWGQGTSTDTQYF.

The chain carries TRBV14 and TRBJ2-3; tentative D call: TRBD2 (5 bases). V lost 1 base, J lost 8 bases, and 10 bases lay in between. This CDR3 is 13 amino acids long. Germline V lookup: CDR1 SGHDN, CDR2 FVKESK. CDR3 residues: CASSQALRGTQYF. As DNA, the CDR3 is TGTGCCAGCAGCCAAGCTCTCCGGGGTACGCAGTATTTT.

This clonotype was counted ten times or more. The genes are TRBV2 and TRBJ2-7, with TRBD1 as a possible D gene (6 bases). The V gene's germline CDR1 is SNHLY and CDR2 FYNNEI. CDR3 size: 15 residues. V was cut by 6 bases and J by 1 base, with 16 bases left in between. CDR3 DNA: TGTGCCAGCAGCCCCACAGGGTTCGGGTCCTACGAGCAGTACGTC. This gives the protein CASSPTGFGSYEQYV.

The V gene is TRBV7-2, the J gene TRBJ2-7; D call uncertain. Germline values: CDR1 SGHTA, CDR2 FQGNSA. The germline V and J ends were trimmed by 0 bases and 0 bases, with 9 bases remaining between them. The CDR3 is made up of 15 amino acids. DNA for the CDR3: TGTGCCAGCAGCTTAGCTGGCCGTTCCTCCTACGAGCAGTACTTC. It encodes CASSLAGRSSYEQYF.

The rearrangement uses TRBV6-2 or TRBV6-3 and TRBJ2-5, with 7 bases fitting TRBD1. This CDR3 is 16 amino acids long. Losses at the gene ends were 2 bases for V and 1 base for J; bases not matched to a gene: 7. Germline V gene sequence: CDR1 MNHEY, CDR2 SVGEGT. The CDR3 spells CASSYEEGAFQETQYF. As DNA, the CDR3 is TGTGCCAGCAGTTACGAAGAGGGGGCCTTCCAAGAGACCCAGTACTTC.

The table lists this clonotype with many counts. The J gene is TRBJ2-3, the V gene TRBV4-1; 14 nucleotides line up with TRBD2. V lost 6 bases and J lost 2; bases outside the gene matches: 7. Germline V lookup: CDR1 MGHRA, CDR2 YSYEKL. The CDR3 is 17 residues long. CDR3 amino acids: CASRLGTSGGFTDTQYF. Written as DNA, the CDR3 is TGCGCCAGCAGACTCGGGACTAGCGGGGGATTCACAGATACGCAGTATTTT.

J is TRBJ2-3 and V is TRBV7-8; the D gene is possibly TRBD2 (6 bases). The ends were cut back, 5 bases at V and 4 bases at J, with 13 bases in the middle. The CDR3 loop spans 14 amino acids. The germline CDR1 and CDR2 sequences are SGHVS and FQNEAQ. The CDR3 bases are TGTGCCAGCAGCCGACTAGAGTTGGCAGATACGCAGTATTTT. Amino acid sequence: CASSRLELADTQYF.

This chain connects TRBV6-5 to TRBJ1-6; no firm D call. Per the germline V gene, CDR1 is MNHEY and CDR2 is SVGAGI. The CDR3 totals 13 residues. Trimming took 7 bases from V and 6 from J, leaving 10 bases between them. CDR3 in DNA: TGTGCCAGCACCCCGGGCCGTAATTCACCCCTCCACTTT. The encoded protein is CASTPGRNSPLHF.

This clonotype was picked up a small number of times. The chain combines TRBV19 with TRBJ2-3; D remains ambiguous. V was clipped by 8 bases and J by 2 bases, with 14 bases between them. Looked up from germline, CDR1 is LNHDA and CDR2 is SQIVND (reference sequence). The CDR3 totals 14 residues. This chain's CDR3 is CASAVGRDTDTQYF. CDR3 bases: TGTGCCAGTGCTGTAGGAAGAGACACAGATACGCAGTATTTT. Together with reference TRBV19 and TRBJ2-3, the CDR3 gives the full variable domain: DGGITQSPKYLFRKEGQNVTLSCEQNLNHDAMYWYRQDPGQGLRLIYYSQIVNDFQKGDIAEGYSVSREKKESFPLTVTSAQKNPTAFYLCASAVGRDTDTQYFGPGTRLTVL.

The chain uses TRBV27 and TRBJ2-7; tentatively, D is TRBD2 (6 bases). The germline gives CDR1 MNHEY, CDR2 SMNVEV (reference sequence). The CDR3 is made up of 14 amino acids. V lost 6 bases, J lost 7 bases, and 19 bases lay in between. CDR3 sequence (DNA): TGTGCCAGCAGGCCGGGAGAAGGCGAGTGGGAGCAGTACTTC. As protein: CASRPGEGEWEQYF.

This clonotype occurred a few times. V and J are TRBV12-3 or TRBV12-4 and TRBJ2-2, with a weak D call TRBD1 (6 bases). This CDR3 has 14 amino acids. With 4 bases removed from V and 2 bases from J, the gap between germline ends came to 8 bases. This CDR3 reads CASSSDRNTGELFF. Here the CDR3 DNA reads TGTGCCAGCAGTTCGGACAGAAACACCGGGGAGCTGTTTTTT.

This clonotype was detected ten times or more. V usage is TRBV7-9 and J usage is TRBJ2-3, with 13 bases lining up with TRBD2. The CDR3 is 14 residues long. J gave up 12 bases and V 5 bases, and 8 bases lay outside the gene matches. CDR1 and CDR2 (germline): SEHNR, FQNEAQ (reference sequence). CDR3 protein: CASSPWTSGGPQYF. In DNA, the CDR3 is TGTGCCAGCAGCCCCTGGACTAGCGGGGGCCCTCAGTATTTT.

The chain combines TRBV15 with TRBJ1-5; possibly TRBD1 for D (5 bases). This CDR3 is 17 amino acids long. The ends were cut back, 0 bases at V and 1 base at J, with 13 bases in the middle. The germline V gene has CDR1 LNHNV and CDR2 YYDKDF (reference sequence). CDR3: CATSRDFPGYSNQPQHF. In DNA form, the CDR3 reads TGTGCCACCAGCAGAGATTTCCCAGGGTACAGCAATCAGCCCCAGCATTTT.

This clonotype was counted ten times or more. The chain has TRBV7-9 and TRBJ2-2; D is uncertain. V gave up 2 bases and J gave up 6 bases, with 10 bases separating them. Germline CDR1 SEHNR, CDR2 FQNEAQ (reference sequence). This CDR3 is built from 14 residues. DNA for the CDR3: TGTGCCAGCAGCTTAACGAGCCTAGCCGGGGAGCTGTTTTTT. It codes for CASSLTSLAGELFF. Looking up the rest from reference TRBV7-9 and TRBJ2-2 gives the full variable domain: DTGVSQNPRHKITKRGQNVTFRCDPISEHNRLYWYRQTLGQGPEFLTYFQNEAQLEKSRLLSDRFSAERPKGSFSTLEIQRTEQGDSAMYLCASSLTSLAGELFFGEGSRLTVL.

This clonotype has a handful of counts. CDR3 DNA sequence: TGTGCCAGCAGTACCCCCCGGGGACAGGGGGCTACAGATACGCAGTATTTT. It is translated as CASSTPRGQGATDTQYF. The rearrangement uses TRBV12-3 or TRBV12-4 and TRBJ2-3; 12 nucleotides align to TRBD1. Unmatched junction bases numbered 9, after V lost 5 bases and J lost 3 bases. The CDR3 loop spans 17 amino acids.

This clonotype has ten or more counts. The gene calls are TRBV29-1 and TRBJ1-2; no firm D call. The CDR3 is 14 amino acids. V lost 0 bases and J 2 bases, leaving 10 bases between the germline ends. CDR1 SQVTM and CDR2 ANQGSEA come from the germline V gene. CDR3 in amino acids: CSVEEGGANYGYTF. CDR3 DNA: TGCAGCGTTGAAGAAGGCGGTGCCAACTATGGCTACACCTTC.

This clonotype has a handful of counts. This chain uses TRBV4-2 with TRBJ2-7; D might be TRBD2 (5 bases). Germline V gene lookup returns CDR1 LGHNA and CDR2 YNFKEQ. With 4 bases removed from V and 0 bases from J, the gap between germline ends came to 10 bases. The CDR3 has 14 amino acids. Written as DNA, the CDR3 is TGTGCCAGCAGCCCAGAGGGTTACTCCTACGAGCAGTACTTC. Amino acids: CASSPEGYSYEQYF.

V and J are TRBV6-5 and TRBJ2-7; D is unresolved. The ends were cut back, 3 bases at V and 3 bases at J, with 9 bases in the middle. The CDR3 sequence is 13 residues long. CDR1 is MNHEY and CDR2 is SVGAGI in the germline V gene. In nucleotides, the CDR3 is TGTGCCAGCAGTTATCGCGAGTACTACGAGCAGTACTTC. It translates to CASSYREYYEQYF.

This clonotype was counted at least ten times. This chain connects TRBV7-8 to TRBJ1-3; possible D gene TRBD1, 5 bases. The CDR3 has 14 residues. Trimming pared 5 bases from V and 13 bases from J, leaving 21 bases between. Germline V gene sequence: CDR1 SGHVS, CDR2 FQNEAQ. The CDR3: CASSLTVTGQGIYF. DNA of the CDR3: TGTGCCAGCAGCCTGACCGTCACGGGGCAGGGTATATATTTT.

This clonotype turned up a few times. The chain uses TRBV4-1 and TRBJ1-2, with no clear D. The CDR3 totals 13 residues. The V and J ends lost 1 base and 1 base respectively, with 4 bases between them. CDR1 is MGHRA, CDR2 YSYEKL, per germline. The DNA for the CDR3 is TGCGCCAGCAGCCAAGGATTTAACTATGGCTACACCTTC. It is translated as CASSQGFNYGYTF.

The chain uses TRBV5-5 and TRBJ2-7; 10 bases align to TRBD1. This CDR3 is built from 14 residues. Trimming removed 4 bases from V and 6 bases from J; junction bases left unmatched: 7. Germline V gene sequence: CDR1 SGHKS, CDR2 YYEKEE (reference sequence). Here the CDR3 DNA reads TGTGCCAGCAGCCCGTGGACAGGGGGAGCCGAGCAGTACTTC. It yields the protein CASSPWTGGAEQYF. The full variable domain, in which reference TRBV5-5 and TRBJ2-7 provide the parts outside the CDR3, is DAGVTQSPTHLIKTRGQQVTLRCSPISGHKSVSWYQQVLGQGPQFIFQYYEKEERGRGNFPDRFSARQFPNYSSELNVNALLLGDSALYLCASSPWTGGAEQYFGPGTRLTVT.

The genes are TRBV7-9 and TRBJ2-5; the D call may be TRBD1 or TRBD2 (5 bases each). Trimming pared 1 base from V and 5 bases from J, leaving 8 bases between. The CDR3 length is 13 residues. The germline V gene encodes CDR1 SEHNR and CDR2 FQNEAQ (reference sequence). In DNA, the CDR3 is TGTGCCAGCAGCTTAGTTGGGACGGAGACCCAGTACTTC. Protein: CASSLVGTETQYF.

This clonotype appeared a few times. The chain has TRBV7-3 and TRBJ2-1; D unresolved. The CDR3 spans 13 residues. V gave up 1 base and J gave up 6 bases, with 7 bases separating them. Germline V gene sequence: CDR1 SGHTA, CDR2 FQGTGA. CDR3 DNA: TGTGCCAGCAGCTTAATCGGCGCCAATGAGCAGTTCTTC. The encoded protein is CASSLIGANEQFF.